This TCR beta chain was captured in a study of blood T cell repertoires in COVID-19. Turning to the study itself: Nucleic acid was either cDNA or gDNA, and it came from T cells, B-cell-depleted T cells, or PBMCs.

Per the authors' pipeline: It was from reference gene primer amplification that nucleated cell counts were estimated. Here immunoSEQ multiplex PCR was the method, and the copy in TCRdb shows in-frame clones only, minus some. That table is the source of V, J and clone size, and D and trimming were worked out from the DNA. The sample includes hundreds of thousands of clones, about 89% of them seen just once. CDR1 and CDR2 from the germline V gene are MNHEY and SVGEGT. The CDR3 has 13 amino acids. The germline V and J ends were trimmed by 6 bases and 2 bases, with 10 bases remaining between them. The V and J genes are TRBV6-2 or TRBV6-3 and TRBJ1-1; TRBD1 might be the D (6 bases). Sequencing was performed on peripheral blood. The sequence was collected from a woman aged 60-75 years with acute or convalescent COVID-19. The CDR3 is CASSQDSNTEAFF. CDR3 bases: TGTGCCAGCAGCCAGGACAGTAACACTGAAGCTTTCTTT.